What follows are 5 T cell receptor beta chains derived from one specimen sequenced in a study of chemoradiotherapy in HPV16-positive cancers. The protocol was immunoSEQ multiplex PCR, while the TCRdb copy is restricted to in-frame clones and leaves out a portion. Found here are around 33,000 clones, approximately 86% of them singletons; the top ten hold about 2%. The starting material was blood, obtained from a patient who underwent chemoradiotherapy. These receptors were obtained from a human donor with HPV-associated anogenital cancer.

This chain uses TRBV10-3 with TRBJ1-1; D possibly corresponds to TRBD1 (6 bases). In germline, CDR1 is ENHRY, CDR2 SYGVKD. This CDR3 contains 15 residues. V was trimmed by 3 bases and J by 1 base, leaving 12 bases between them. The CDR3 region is CAISDPTTGNTEAFF. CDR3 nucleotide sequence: TGTGCCATCAGTGACCCTACGACAGGGAACACTGAAGCTTTCTTT.

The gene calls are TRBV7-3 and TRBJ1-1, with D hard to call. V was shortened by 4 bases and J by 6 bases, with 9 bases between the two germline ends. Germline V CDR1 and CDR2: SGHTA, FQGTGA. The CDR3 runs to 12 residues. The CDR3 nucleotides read TGTGCCAGCAGCTACGGAGGGCCTGAAGCTTTCTTT. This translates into CASSYGGPEAFF.

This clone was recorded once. The CDR3 region is CASSPGGDYGYTF. As DNA, the CDR3 is TGTGCCAGCAGTCCAGGGGGCGACTATGGCTACACCTTC. V and J are TRBV6-5 and TRBJ1-2, with 8 positions matching TRBD1. V lost 5 bases, J lost 3 bases, and 2 bases stayed unmatched. Germline assignment: CDR1 MNHEY and CDR2 SVGAGI. This CDR3 comprises 13 residues.

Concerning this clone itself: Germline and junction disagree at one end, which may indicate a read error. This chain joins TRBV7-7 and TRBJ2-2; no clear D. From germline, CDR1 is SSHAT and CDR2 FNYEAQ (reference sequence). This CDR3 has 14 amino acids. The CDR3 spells CASKTDPDTGELFF. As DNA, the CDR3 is TGTGCTAGCAAAACGGATCCCGACACCGGGGAGCTGTTTTTT.

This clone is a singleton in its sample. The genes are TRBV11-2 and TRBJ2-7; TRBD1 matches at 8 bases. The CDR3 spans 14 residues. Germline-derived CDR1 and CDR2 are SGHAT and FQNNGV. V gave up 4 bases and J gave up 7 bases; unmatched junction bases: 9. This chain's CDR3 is CASSSNLRGREQYF. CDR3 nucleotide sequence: TGTGCCAGCAGCTCAAATCTCAGGGGGCGAGAGCAGTACTTC.